The 7 T cell receptor beta chains below come from one sample, sequenced in a study of blood T cell repertoires in COVID-19. Some clones are missing from TCRdb's copy, which holds only in-frame ones; the method was immunoSEQ multiplex PCR. Of fewer than 110,000 clones in the sample, 87% were seen once. Sequenced: peripheral blood. Receptors were obtained from a man in his fifties or sixties in a cohort sampled during active COVID-19.

V gene TRBV18 combines with J gene TRBJ1-4; 11 positions agree with TRBD1. The CDR3 totals 15 residues. CDR1 is KGHSH and CDR2 is LQKENI in the germline V gene. The junction had 5 bases not matched to a gene; V was cut back by 4 bases and J by 7 bases. CDR3 DNA sequence: TGTGCCAGCTCACGAGCCGGGACAGGGGGTGAAAAACTGTTTTTT. As protein: CASSRAGTGGEKLFF.

The chain joins TRBV2 to TRBJ1-2; D is perhaps TRBD1 (6 bases). The germline V and J ends were trimmed by 0 bases and 6 bases, with 14 bases remaining between them. The CDR3 spans 15 residues. Germline loops: CDR1 SNHLY, CDR2 FYNNEI. In DNA form, the CDR3 reads TGTGCCAGCAGTGAAGCCAGGACAGATGCAGATGGCTACACCTTC. Protein sequence: CASSEARTDADGYTF.

The chain recombines TRBV7-2 with TRBJ1-5; D is ambiguous. This CDR3 is 13 amino acids long. The germline V gene has CDR1 SGHTA and CDR2 FQGNSA. Trimming left V 4 bases short and J 7 bases short, with 11 bases between. CDR3 protein: CASSSRAGQPQHF. CDR3 DNA: TGTGCCAGCAGCTCAAGGGCGGGGCAGCCCCAGCATTTT. The whole variable domain, remainder taken from reference TRBV7-2 and TRBJ1-5, is GAGVSQSPSNKVTEKGKDVELRCDPISGHTALYWYRQSLGQGLEFLIYFQGNSAPDKSGLPSDRFSAERTGGSVSTLTIQRTQQEDSAVYLCASSSRAGQPQHFGDGTRLSIL.

This clone showed up just once. This sample includes further DNA sequences coding for the same CDR3. The V gene is TRBV18, the J gene TRBJ2-5, with D uncertain. Deletions cut 6 bases from V and 1 base from J, with 6 bases between. The V gene's germline CDR1 is KGHSH and CDR2 LQKENI. The CDR3 spans 12 residues. CDR3 sequence (DNA): TGTGCCAGCTCGCCGGTCCAAGAGACCCAGTACTTC. Translating gives CASSPVQETQYF.

V and J are TRBV18 and TRBJ1-1; 8 bases map to TRBD1. Germline CDR1 reads KGHSH; CDR2 reads LQKENI. The ends lost 4 bases at V and 8 bases at J; junction bases unmatched: 3. CDR3 length equals 12 residues. This CDR3 reads CASSQGQGEAFF. The CDR3 region has the DNA TGTGCCAGCTCACAAGGACAGGGCGAAGCTTTCTTT.

The rearrangement uses TRBV2 and TRBJ2-3; D perhaps matches TRBD1 (5 bases). CDR1 and CDR2 from the germline V gene are SNHLY and FYNNEI. CDR3 length equals 14 residues. The V and J ends lost 3 bases and 4 bases respectively, with 11 bases between them. The CDR3 coding sequence is TGTGCCAGCAGTGATCAAGACAGCCCAGATACGCAGTATTTT. Translating it yields CASSDQDSPDTQYF.

The chain joins TRBV6-2 or TRBV6-3 to TRBJ2-5, with 9 bases aligning to TRBD2. The CDR3 runs 17 residues. Germline V gene sequence: CDR1 MNHEY, CDR2 SVGEGT. The V and J ends lost 6 bases and 2 bases, in that order; junction bases with no gene match: 13. The CDR3 is CASSSRPSGEGQETQYF. DNA of the CDR3: TGTGCCAGCAGCTCGCGTCCTAGCGGGGAGGGGCAAGAGACCCAGTACTTC.